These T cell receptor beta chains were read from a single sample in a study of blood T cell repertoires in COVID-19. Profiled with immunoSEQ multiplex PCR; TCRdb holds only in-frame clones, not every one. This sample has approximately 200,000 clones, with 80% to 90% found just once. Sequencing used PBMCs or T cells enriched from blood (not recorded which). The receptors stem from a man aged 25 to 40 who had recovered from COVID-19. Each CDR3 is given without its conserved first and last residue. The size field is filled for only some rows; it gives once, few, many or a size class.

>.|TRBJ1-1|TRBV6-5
ASRRKGYTEAF
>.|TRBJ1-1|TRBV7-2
ASSLWDRGSYTEAF
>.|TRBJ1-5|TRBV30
AWTKGRGTGNQPQH
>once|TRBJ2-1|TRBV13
ASSSGTGGPNEQF
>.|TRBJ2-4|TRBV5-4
ASSRGLAEVQY
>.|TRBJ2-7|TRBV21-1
ASSNGNSTYEQY
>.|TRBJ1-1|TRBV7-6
ASSSNRAEAF
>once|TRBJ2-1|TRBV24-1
ATSAGGGRVSYNEQF
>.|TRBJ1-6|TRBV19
ASSIPRTERYNSPLH
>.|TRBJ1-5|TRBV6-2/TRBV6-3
ASSGTGPQPQH
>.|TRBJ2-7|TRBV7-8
ASSLDVRQY
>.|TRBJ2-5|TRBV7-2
ASRVAGGGETQY
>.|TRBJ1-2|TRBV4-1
ASSQTGTVYGYT
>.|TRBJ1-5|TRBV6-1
ASSELGGQGAQPQH
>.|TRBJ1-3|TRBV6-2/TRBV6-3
ASSYGGRGFGNTIY
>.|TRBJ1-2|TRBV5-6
ASSTGDYGYT
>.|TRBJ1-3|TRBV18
ASSQTPPTSSGNTIY
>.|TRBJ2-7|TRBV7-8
ASSSHPGLRSTTLPYEQY
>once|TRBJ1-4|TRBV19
ASRRDAGTGPRELF
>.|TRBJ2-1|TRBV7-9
ASSSPNEQF
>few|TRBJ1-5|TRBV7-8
ASSLNPQFDSNQPQH
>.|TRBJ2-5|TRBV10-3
AISDDAAEQETQY
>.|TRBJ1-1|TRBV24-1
ATSDSTGATEAF
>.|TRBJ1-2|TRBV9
ASSVADGGNYGYT
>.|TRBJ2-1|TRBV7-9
ASGRTTSYNEQF
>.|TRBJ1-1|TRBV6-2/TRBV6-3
ASSSHRGMNTEAF
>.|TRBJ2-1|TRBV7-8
ASKHPGSYNEQF
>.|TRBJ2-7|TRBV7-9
ASSGSYEQY
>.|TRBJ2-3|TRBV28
ASSLSGRREHTQY
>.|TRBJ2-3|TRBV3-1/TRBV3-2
ASSQLSTGDTQY
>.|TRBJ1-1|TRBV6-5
ASSYSRQGWTEAF
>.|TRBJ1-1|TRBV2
ASTSGGYTEAF
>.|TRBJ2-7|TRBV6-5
ASSPLAGDTYEQY
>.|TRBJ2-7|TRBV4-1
ASSPRDETDLEVEQY
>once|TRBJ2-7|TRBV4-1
ASSLRAGASGRVFEQY
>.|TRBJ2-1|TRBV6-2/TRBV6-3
ASSYNPGGEQF
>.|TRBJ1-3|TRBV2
ASSESRVTSGNTIY
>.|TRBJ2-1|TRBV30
AWSLAGNREQF
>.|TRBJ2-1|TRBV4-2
ASSQILGQGPF
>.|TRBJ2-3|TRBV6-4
AIPGRENRVSTDTQY
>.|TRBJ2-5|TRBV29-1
SVSSGQETQY
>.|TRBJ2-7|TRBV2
ASSELAGVSYEQY
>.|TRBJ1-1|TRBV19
ASVAALEGDTEAF
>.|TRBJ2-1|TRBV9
ASSASGGSYNEQF
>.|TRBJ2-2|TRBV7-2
ASRPDRATLTGELF
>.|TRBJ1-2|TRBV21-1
ASSKASWDRGSDGYT
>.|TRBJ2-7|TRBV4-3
ASSLMFAGLVVYEQY
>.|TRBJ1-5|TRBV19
ASSNGGYQPQH
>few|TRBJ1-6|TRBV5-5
ASSLTGTVSSYNSPLH
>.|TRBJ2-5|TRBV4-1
ASSQEYGETQY
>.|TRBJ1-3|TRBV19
ASSLLISGNTIY
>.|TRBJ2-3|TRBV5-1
ASSLQGTTDTQY